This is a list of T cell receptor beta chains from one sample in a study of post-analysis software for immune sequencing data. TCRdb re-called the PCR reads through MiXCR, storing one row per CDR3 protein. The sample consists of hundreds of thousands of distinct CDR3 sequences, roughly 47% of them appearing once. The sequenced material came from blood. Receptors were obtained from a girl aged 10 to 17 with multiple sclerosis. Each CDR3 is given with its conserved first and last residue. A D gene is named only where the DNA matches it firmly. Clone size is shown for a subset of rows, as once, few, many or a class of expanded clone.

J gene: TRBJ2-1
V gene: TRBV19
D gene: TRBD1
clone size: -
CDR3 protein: CATTRDRAYNEQFF
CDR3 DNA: TGTGCCACCACAAGGGACAGGGCGTACAATGAGCAGTTCTTC

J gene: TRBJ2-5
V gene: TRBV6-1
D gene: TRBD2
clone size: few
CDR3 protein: CASAEREGETQYF
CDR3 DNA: TGTGCCAGCGCGGAGCGGGAGGGGGAGACCCAGTACTTC

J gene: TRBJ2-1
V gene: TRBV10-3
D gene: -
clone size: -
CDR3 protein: CAISGRDLCNEQFF
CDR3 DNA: TGTGCCATCAGTGGTCGGGACTTGTGCAATGAGCAGTTCTTC

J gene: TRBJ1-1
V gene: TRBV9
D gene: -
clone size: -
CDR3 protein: CASSSNPGGNTEAFF
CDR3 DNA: TGTGCCAGCAGCTCCAACCCGGGGGGGAACACTGAAGCTTTCTTT

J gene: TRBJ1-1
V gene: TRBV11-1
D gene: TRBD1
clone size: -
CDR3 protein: CASSLGQGADTEGFF
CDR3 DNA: TGTGCCAGCAGCTTAGGACAGGGGGCGGACACTGAAGGTTTCTTT

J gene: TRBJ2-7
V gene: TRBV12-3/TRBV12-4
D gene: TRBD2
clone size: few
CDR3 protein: CASSLSPNVRGREGQGEQYF
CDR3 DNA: TGTGCCAGCAGTTTAAGCCCGAATGTCCGGGGGAGGGAGGGCCAAGGCGAGCAGTACTTC

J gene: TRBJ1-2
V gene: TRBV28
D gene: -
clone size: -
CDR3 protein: CASSWGVEGPTFYGYTF
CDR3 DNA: TGTGCCAGCAGTTGGGGAGTGGAGGGACCTACCTTCTATGGCTACACCTTC

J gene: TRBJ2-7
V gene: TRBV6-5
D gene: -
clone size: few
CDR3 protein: CASSEHGSYEQYF
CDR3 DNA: TGTGCCAGCAGTGAACATGGCTCCTACGAGCAGTACTTC

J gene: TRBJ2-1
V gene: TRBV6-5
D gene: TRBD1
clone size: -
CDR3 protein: CASSNTGGYDNEQFF
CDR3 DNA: TGTGCCAGCAGTAACACAGGGGGGTACGACAATGAGCAGTTCTTC

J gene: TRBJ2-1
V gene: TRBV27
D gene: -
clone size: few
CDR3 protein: CASRAEAGANNEQFF
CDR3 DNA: TGTGCCAGCAGAGCGGAGGCGGGGGCCAACAATGAGCAGTTCTTC